Described below is a single TCR beta chain sequence and its context. The CDR3 extends over 16 amino acids. Germline CDR1 and CDR2: SGHAT and FQDESV (reference sequence). V was shortened by 5 bases and J by 3 bases, with 14 bases between the two germline ends. The entry originates in a study of Ad26.COV2.S vaccination and SARS-CoV-2 variants. The treatment was: around 19 received Ad26.COV2.S at low or high dose, single or two shots; several received placebo; per-sample allocation not given. All samples were drawn on day 63, counting from the first vaccine or placebo injection. Sequencing used immunoSEQ multiplex PCR; TCRdb keeps in-frame clones, though not all of them. Of a few hundred thousand clones listed, around 86% were seen once; the top ten hold about 3.5%.

The source was peripheral blood, collected in a trial of Ad26.COV2.S vaccine versus placebo. The TCR sequence derives from a person aged 18-65 years who received the Ad26.COV2.S COVID-19 vaccine or a placebo. This rearrangement joins TRBV11-1 to TRBJ2-6; D gene uncertain. The CDR3 here is CASSTRAGIGANVLTF. The CDR3 DNA reads as TGTGCCAGCAGCACAAGGGCTGGAATTGGGGCCAACGTCCTGACTTTC.